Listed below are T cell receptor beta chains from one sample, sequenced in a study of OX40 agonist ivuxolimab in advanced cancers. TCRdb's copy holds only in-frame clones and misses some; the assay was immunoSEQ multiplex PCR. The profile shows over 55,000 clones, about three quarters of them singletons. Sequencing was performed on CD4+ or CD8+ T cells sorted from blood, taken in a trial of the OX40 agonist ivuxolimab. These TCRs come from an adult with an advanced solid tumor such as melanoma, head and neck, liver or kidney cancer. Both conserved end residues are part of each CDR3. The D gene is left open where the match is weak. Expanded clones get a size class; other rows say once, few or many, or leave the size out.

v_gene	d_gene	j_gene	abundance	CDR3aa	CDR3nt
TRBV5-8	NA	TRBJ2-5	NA	CASTNRYGRSEETQYF	TGTGCCAGCACCAACAGGTACGGAAGGAGTGAAGAGACCCAGTACTTC
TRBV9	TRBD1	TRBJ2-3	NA	CASSVSSAQGAGTQYF	TGTGCCAGCAGCGTGTCCTCGGCACAGGGGGCAGGTACGCAGTATTTT
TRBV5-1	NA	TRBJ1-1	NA	CASRVQGGTEAFF	TGCGCCAGCAGAGTACAGGGAGGCACTGAAGCTTTCTTT
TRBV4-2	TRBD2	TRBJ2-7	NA	CASSQEGTQREEQYF	TGTGCCAGCAGCCAAGAAGGAACCCAGCGGGAGGAGCAGTACTTC
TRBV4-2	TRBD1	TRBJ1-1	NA	CASSSGTVLPIEAFF	TGTGCCAGCAGTTCGGGGACAGTATTACCGATTGAAGCTTTCTTT
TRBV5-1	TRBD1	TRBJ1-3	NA	CASSLQGAGNTIYF	TGCGCCAGCAGCTTACAGGGGGCTGGAAACACCATATATTTT
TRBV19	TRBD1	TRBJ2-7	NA	CASSAWQGADEQYF	TGTGCCAGTAGTGCCTGGCAGGGGGCGGACGAGCAGTACTTC
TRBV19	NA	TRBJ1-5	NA	CASSMGELGNQPQHF	TGTGCCAGTAGTATGGGTGAACTAGGAAATCAGCCCCAGCATTTT
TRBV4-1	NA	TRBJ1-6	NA	CASSQYRGVYNSPLHF	TGCGCCAGCAGCCAATATCGAGGGGTGTATAATTCACCCCTCCACTTT
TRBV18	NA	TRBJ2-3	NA	CASSPPAFSGHLTDTQYF	TGTGCCAGCTCACCACCGGCTTTTTCGGGGCACCTCACAGATACGCAGTATTTT
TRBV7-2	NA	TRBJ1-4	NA	CASSLRVSGEKLFF	TGTGCCAGCAGCTTGAGGGTGTCGGGGGAAAAACTGTTTTTT
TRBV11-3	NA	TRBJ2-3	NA	CASSLGFTSSTDTQYF	TGTGCCAGCAGCTTAGGTTTTACATCTAGCACAGATACGCAGTATTTT
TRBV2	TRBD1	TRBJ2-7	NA	CASSSGTDLSEQYF	TGTGCCAGCAGTTCCGGGACAGACCTTTCGGAGCAGTACTTC
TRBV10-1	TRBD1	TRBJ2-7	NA	CASSEGQGYEQYF	TGCGCCAGCAGTGAAGGACAGGGATACGAGCAGTACTTC
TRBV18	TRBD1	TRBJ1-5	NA	CASSAGTGVGYSNQPQHF	TGTGCCAGCTCGGCCGGGACAGGGGTCGGTTATAGCAATCAGCCCCAGCATTTT
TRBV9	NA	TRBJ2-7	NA	CASSAGGLDRRQYF	TGTGCCAGCAGCGCCGGGGGTCTCGATCGGCGGCAGTACTTC
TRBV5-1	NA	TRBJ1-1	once	CASSHTGGSAEAFF	TGCGCCAGCAGCCATACCGGGGGATCCGCTGAAGCTTTCTTT
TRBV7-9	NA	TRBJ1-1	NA	CASSLASSPEAFF	TGTGCCAGCAGCTTAGCGTCATCCCCTGAAGCTTTCTTT
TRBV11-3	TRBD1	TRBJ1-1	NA	CASSLTGGTEAFF	TGTGCCAGCAGCTTGACAGGGGGCACTGAAGCTTTCTTT
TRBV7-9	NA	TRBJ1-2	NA	CASSLAGQNYGYTF	TGTGCCAGCAGCTTAGCGGGTCAGAACTATGGCTACACCTTC
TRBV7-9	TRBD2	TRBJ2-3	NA	CASSSKTSGRSLNTDTQYF	TGTGCCAGCAGCTCAAAGACTAGCGGGAGGTCATTAAACACAGATACGCAGTATTTT
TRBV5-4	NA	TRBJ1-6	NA	CASSLDRNSPLHF	TGTGCCAGCAGCTTGGACAGGAATTCACCCCTCCACTTT
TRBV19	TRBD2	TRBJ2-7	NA	CASSTRGSGGDSGEQYF	TGTGCCAGTAGTACCCGGGGTAGCGGGGGGGATAGTGGCGAGCAGTACTTC
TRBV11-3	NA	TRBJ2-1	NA	CASSLARYNEQFF	TGTGCCAGCAGCTTAGCCAGATACAATGAGCAGTTCTTC
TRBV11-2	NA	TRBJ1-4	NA	CASSQLGRKLFF	TGTGCCAGCAGCCAACTAGGCAGAAAACTGTTTTTT
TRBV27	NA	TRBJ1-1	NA	CASSIRGGIRNEAFF	TGTGCCAGCAGTATTCGCGGGGGGATTAGGAATGAAGCTTTCTTT
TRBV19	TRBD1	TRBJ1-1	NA	CASSIWGEQGTFF	TGTGCCAGTAGTATTTGGGGGGAACAGGGGACTTTCTTT
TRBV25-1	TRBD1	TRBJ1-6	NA	CASSVGTAGNSPLHF	TGTGCCAGCAGTGTCGGGACAGCTGGGAATTCACCCCTCCACTTT
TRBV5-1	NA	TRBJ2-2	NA	CASSIGASSGELFF	TGCGCCAGCAGCATTGGAGCTAGCTCCGGGGAGCTGTTTTTT
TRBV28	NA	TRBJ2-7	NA	CASSLGDGRSYEQYF	TGTGCCAGCAGTTTGGGGGACGGACGCTCCTACGAGCAGTACTTC
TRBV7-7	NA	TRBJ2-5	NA	CASSLGVRETQYF	TGTGCCAGCAGCTTAGGGGTCCGAGAGACCCAGTACTTC
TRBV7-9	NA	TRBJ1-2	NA	CASSPGQRYGYTF	TGTGCCAGCAGCCCGGGGCAACGCTATGGCTACACCTTC
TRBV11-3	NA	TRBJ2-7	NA	CASSLEGASKEQYF	TGTGCCAGCAGCTTAGAAGGGGCCTCCAAGGAGCAGTACTTC
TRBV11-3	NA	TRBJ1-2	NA	CASSLVPAGVLWDYGYTF	TGTGCCAGCAGCTTAGTCCCTGCAGGCGTCTTATGGGACTATGGCTACACCTTC
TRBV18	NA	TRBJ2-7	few	CASSPSNRVGVEQYF	TGTGCCAGCTCACCAAGTAACAGGGTCGGGGTCGAGCAGTACTTC
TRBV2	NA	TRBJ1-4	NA	CASNFLPYEKLFF	TGTGCCAGCAATTTCCTACCATATGAAAAACTGTTTTTT
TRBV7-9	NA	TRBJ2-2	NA	CASSLMAGAGELFF	TGTGCCAGCAGCTTAATGGCGGGCGCCGGGGAGCTGTTTTTT
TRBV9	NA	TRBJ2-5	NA	CASSVAWTQETQYF	TGTGCCAGCAGCGTAGCTTGGACCCAAGAGACCCAGTACTTC
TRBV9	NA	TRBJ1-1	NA	CASSGSDQGREAFF	TGTGCCAGCAGCGGTAGCGATCAGGGGCGTGAAGCTTTCTTT
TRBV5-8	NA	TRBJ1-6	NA	CASSYRESPLHF	TGTGCCAGCAGCTACCGGGAGTCACCCCTCCACTTT
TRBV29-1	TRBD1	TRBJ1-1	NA	CSVMDRAGTEAFF	TGCAGCGTGATGGACAGGGCGGGCACTGAAGCTTTCTTT
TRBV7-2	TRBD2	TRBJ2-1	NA	CASQTSGSFGEQFF	TGTGCCAGCCAAACTAGCGGGAGTTTCGGTGAGCAGTTCTTC
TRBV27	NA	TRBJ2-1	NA	CASSPVSYNEQFF	TGTGCCAGCAGTCCCGTGAGCTACAATGAGCAGTTCTTC
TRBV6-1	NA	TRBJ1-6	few	CASSEGSRGSPLHF	TGTGCCAGCAGTGAAGGGTCCCGGGGTTCACCCCTCCACTTT
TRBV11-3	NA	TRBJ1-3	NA	CASSFRNTIYF	TGTGCCAGCAGCTTTCGTAACACCATATATTTT
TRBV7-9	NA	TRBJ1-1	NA	CASSTPQYTEAFF	TGTGCCAGCAGCACCCCTCAGTACACTGAAGCTTTCTTT
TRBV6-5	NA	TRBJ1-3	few	CASSLQGLGNTIYF	TGTGCCAGCAGTCTTCAGGGGTTGGGAAACACCATATATTTT
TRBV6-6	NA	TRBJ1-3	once	CASTPQGAFSGNTIYF	TGTGCCAGCACCCCCCAGGGTGCCTTTTCTGGAAACACCATATATTTT
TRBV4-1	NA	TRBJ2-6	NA	CASSLRVSGANVLTF	TGCGCCAGCAGCCTTAGGGTCTCTGGGGCCAACGTCCTGACTTTC
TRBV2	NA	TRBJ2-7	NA	CASRGPSPDF	TGTGCCAGTCGGGGGCCCTCGCCGGACTTC
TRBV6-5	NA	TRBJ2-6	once	CASSLSTSSGANVLTF	TGTGCCAGCAGTTTATCCACCAGCTCTGGGGCCAACGTCCTGACTTTC
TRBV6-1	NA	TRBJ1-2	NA	CASNTGIYYGYTF	TGTGCCAGCAATACAGGGATTTACTATGGCTACACCTTC
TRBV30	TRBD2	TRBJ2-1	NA	CAWSPPSGRNSYNEQFF	TGTGCCTGGAGTCCCCCTAGCGGGAGGAACTCCTACAATGAGCAGTTCTTC
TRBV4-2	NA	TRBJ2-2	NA	CASSQVVTAPTGELFF	TGTGCCAGCAGCCAAGTTGTGACAGCGCCCACCGGGGAGCTGTTTTTT